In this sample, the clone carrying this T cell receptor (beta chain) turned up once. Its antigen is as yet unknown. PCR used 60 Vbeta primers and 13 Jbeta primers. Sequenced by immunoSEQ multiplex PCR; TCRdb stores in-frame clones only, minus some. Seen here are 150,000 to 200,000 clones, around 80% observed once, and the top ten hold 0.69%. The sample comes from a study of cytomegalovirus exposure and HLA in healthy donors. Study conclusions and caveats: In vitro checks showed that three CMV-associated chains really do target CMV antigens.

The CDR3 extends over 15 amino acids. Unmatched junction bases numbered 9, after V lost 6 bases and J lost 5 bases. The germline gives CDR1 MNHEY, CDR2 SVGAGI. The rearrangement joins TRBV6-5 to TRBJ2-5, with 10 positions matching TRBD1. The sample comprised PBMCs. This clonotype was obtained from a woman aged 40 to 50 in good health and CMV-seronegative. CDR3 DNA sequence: TGTGCCAGCAGAACTAGGGACAGGGGAGGGGAGACCCAGTACTTC. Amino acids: CASRTRDRGGETQYF.